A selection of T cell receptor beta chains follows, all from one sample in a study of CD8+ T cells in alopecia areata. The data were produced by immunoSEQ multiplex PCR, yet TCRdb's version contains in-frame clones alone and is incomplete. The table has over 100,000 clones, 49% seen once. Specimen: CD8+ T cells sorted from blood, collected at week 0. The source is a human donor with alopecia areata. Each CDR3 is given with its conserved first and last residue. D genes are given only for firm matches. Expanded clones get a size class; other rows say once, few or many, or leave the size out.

cdr3_nt: TGCGCCAGCAGCTTGTTTCGGACGGCATCTTCTGGGGAGACCCAGTACTTC
cdr3_aa: CASSLFRTASSGETQYF
v_call: TRBV5-1
j_call: TRBJ2-5
d_call: -
clone_size: few

cdr3_nt: TGTGCCAGCAGCCAAAGCCGGGCCAACGTCCTGACTTTC
cdr3_aa: CASSQSRANVLTF
v_call: TRBV5-4
j_call: TRBJ2-6
d_call: -
clone_size: -

cdr3_nt: TGTGCCAGCACCGAGGACAGGGGGACCCTCCACTTT
cdr3_aa: CASTEDRGTLHF
v_call: TRBV6-5
j_call: TRBJ1-6
d_call: TRBD1
clone_size: -

cdr3_nt: TGTGCCAGCACCCCCACCGGGACAGGGGGTCGGACCGGGGAGCTGTTTTTT
cdr3_aa: CASTPTGTGGRTGELFF
v_call: TRBV5-4
j_call: TRBJ2-2
d_call: TRBD1
clone_size: few

cdr3_nt: TGTGCCTGGACCCAGGGTTTAACGGGGACCCAGTACTTC
cdr3_aa: CAWTQGLTGTQYF
v_call: TRBV30
j_call: TRBJ2-5
d_call: -
clone_size: -

cdr3_nt: TGTGCCAGCAGTTCGTTATGGGGGCGAGATGTAGCTTTCTTT
cdr3_aa: CASSSLWGRDVAFF
v_call: TRBV6-5
j_call: TRBJ1-1
d_call: -
clone_size: -

cdr3_nt: TGCAGCGTTGACGAGCGGGGGGGCAGGGAGGAGACCCAGTACTTC
cdr3_aa: CSVDERGGREETQYF
v_call: TRBV29-1
j_call: TRBJ2-5
d_call: TRBD2
clone_size: -

cdr3_nt: TGTGCCAGCAGCTCCCTGGACAGGGGAAACTATGGCTACACCTTC
cdr3_aa: CASSSLDRGNYGYTF
v_call: TRBV7-9
j_call: TRBJ1-2
d_call: TRBD1
clone_size: few

cdr3_nt: TGCAGCGTTGAATACGGAACTGTTTACCAAGAGACCCAGTACTTC
cdr3_aa: CSVEYGTVYQETQYF
v_call: TRBV29-1
j_call: TRBJ2-5
d_call: -
clone_size: -

cdr3_nt: TGTGCCAGCAGTTCCGAGATGAGTTGGAGGGGGGGACAGTACTTC
cdr3_aa: CASSSEMSWRGGQYF
v_call: TRBV27
j_call: TRBJ2-7
d_call: -
clone_size: -

cdr3_nt: TGTGCCATCAGGGATCCTTTCACAGATACGCAGTATTTT
cdr3_aa: CAIRDPFTDTQYF
v_call: TRBV6-5
j_call: TRBJ2-3
d_call: -
clone_size: -

cdr3_nt: TGTGCCAGCAGCCCATCGGGGTACGAGCAGTACTTC
cdr3_aa: CASSPSGYEQYF
v_call: TRBV11-2
j_call: TRBJ2-7
d_call: -
clone_size: few

cdr3_nt: TGCAGCGTCGGCCCGGGACAGAGAAATGAGCAGTTCTTC
cdr3_aa: CSVGPGQRNEQFF
v_call: TRBV29-1
j_call: TRBJ2-1
d_call: TRBD1
clone_size: -

cdr3_nt: TGTGCCAGCAGGAAGGCGGGGACCCACGAGCAGTACTTC
cdr3_aa: CASRKAGTHEQYF
v_call: TRBV11-3
j_call: TRBJ2-7
d_call: -
clone_size: -

cdr3_nt: TGTGCCAGCAGCTTTTTAGCTTATGGCTACACCTTC
cdr3_aa: CASSFLAYGYTF
v_call: TRBV5-6
j_call: TRBJ1-2
d_call: -
clone_size: -

cdr3_nt: TGTGCCAGCAGCCAGATGGCCAGTCAGCCCCAGCATTTT
cdr3_aa: CASSQMASQPQHF
v_call: TRBV6-5
j_call: TRBJ1-5
d_call: -
clone_size: few

cdr3_nt: TGTGCCAGCAGCAAAGACACCTACGAGCAGTACTTC
cdr3_aa: CASSKDTYEQYF
v_call: TRBV21-1
j_call: TRBJ2-7
d_call: -
clone_size: many

cdr3_nt: TGTGCCAGCAGCAGTACACCCGGGACAGTGAACACTGAAGCTTTCTTT
cdr3_aa: CASSSTPGTVNTEAFF
v_call: TRBV13
j_call: TRBJ1-1
d_call: TRBD1
clone_size: -

cdr3_nt: TGCAGCGCCATGCCGGGCAACACAGATACGCAGTATTTT
cdr3_aa: CSAMPGNTDTQYF
v_call: TRBV29-1
j_call: TRBJ2-3
d_call: -
clone_size: -

cdr3_nt: TGCGCCAGCAGCCAAGTAACGCTGAACAATGAGCAGTTCTTC
cdr3_aa: CASSQVTLNNEQFF
v_call: TRBV4-1
j_call: TRBJ2-1
d_call: -
clone_size: -

cdr3_nt: TGCGCCAGCAGCTTGGGCAGGAATGAGCAGTTCTTC
cdr3_aa: CASSLGRNEQFF
v_call: TRBV5-1
j_call: TRBJ2-1
d_call: -
clone_size: -

cdr3_nt: TGTGCCATCAGTGAAGAGAGTCCGCCAGAGACCCAGTACTTC
cdr3_aa: CAISEESPPETQYF
v_call: TRBV10-3
j_call: TRBJ2-5
d_call: -
clone_size: -

cdr3_nt: TGTGCCAGCAGCGTTGGGACTTACTACGAGCAGTACTTC
cdr3_aa: CASSVGTYYEQYF
v_call: TRBV5-6
j_call: TRBJ2-7
d_call: -
clone_size: -

cdr3_nt: TGCGCCAGCAGCGTAACAGGGGCTGAAGCTTTCTTT
cdr3_aa: CASSVTGAEAFF
v_call: TRBV5-1
j_call: TRBJ1-1
d_call: TRBD1
clone_size: few

cdr3_nt: TGTGCCAGCAGTGAAGGTCAGGGAATCTACAATGAGCAGTTCTTC
cdr3_aa: CASSEGQGIYNEQFF
v_call: TRBV2
j_call: TRBJ2-1
d_call: -
clone_size: -

cdr3_nt: TGTGCCAGCAGTATACCGGGACAGGGGACTCTCGAGCAGTACTTC
cdr3_aa: CASSIPGQGTLEQYF
v_call: TRBV27
j_call: TRBJ2-7
d_call: TRBD1
clone_size: once

cdr3_nt: TGTGCCAGCAGCTTAGAACAGGGGCCCTACAATGAGCAGTTCTTC
cdr3_aa: CASSLEQGPYNEQFF
v_call: TRBV5-5
j_call: TRBJ2-1
d_call: TRBD1
clone_size: many

cdr3_nt: TGTGCCTGGAGTGTACGCGAGGACTATGGCTACACCTTC
cdr3_aa: CAWSVREDYGYTF
v_call: TRBV30
j_call: TRBJ1-2
d_call: -
clone_size: -

cdr3_nt: TGCAGCGTTGAAGGGACAGGGGGCGCCGGTGGCTACACCTTC
cdr3_aa: CSVEGTGGAGGYTF
v_call: TRBV29-1
j_call: TRBJ1-2
d_call: TRBD1
clone_size: -

cdr3_nt: TGTGCCAGCAGCTTGCACAGGGCGTCCTACAATGAGCAGTTCTTC
cdr3_aa: CASSLHRASYNEQFF
v_call: TRBV5-6
j_call: TRBJ2-1
d_call: -
clone_size: -

cdr3_nt: TGTGCCAGCAGAAGGGACGAGTTACGAGAGACCCAGTACTTC
cdr3_aa: CASRRDELRETQYF
v_call: TRBV2
j_call: TRBJ2-5
d_call: -
clone_size: -

cdr3_nt: TGTGCCAGCTCACCGGGAGAGGGAGCGGGGTACAATGAGCAGTTCTTC
cdr3_aa: CASSPGEGAGYNEQFF
v_call: TRBV18
j_call: TRBJ2-1
d_call: TRBD2
clone_size: few

cdr3_nt: TGTGCCAGCAGTGAATATCTGCTAGCGGGGGGACAGCAGTTCTTC
cdr3_aa: CASSEYLLAGGQQFF
v_call: TRBV25-1
j_call: TRBJ2-1
d_call: TRBD2
clone_size: -

cdr3_nt: TGTGCCTGGAGTGTACGGGGAGGGGCCACTGAAGCTTTCTTT
cdr3_aa: CAWSVRGGATEAFF
v_call: TRBV30
j_call: TRBJ1-1
d_call: -
clone_size: -

cdr3_nt: TGTGCCAGCAGCGTAGGGGCAGGAATGAACACTGAAGCTTTCTTT
cdr3_aa: CASSVGAGMNTEAFF
v_call: TRBV9
j_call: TRBJ1-1
d_call: -
clone_size: -

cdr3_nt: TGTGCCATCAGTGACGCTCCGACAGGGCAAGAGACCCAGTACTTC
cdr3_aa: CAISDAPTGQETQYF
v_call: TRBV10-3
j_call: TRBJ2-5
d_call: TRBD1
clone_size: -

cdr3_nt: TGTGCCAGCAGCCTTGGACAGGGAAGCTCCTATAATTCACCCCTCCACTTT
cdr3_aa: CASSLGQGSSYNSPLHF
v_call: TRBV5-6
j_call: TRBJ1-6
d_call: TRBD1
clone_size: few

cdr3_nt: TGTGCCAGCAGGGGGACTCCGTATCAGCCCCAGCATTTT
cdr3_aa: CASRGTPYQPQHF
v_call: TRBV6-5
j_call: TRBJ1-5
d_call: -
clone_size: -

cdr3_nt: TGTGCCAGCAGTGACTCGGACAGGAATGAGCAGTTCTTC
cdr3_aa: CASSDSDRNEQFF
v_call: TRBV6-1
j_call: TRBJ2-1
d_call: TRBD1
clone_size: -